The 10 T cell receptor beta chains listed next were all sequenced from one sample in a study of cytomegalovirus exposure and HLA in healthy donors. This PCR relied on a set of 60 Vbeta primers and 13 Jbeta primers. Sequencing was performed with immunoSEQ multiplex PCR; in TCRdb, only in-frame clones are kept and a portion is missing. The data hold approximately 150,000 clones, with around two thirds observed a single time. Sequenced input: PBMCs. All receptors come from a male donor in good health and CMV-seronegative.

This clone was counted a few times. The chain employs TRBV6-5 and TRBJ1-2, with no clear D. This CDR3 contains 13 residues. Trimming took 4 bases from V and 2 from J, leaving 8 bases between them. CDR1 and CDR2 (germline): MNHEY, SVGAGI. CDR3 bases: TGTGCCAGCAGTTCCCCGGTAAACTATGGCTACACCTTC. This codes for CASSSPVNYGYTF.

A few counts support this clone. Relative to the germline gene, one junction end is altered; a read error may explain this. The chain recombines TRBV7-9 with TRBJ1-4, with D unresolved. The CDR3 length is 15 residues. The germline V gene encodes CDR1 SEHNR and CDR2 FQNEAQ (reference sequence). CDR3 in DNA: TGTTCCAGCAGCTCGTCGTTGCCGGGAGACGAAAAACTGTTTTTT. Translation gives CSSSSSLPGDEKLFF. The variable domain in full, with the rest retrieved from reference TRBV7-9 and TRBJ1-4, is DTGVSQNPRHKITKRGQNVTFRCDPISEHNRLYWYRQTLGQGPEFLTYFQNEAQLEKSRLLSDRFSAERPKGSFSTLEIQRTEQGDSAMYLCSSSSSLPGDEKLFFGSGTQLSVL.

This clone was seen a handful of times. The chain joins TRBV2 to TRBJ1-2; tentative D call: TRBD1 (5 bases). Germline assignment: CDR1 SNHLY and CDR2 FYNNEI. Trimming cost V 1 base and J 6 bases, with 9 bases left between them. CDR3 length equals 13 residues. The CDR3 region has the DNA TGTGCCAGCAGTGAAGGGGACTGGGATGGCTACACCTTC. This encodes CASSEGDWDGYTF.

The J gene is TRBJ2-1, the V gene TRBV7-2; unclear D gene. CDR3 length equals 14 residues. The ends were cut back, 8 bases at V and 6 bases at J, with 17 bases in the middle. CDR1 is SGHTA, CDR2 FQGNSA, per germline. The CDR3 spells CASVFEPRSNEQFF. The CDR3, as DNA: TGTGCCAGCGTCTTTGAGCCGAGAAGCAATGAGCAGTTCTTC.

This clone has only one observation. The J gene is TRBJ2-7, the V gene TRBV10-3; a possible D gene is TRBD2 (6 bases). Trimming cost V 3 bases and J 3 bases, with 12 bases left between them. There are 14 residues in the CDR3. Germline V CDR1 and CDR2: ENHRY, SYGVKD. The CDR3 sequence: CAISELQTSYEQYF. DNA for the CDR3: TGTGCCATCAGTGAACTTCAGACTAGCTACGAGCAGTACTTC.

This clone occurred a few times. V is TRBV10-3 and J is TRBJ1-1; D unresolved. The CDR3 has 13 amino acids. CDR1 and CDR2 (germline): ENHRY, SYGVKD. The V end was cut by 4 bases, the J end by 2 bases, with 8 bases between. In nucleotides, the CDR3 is TGTGCCATCAGTGGGCCGGGTAACACTGAAGCTTTCTTT. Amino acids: CAISGPGNTEAFF.

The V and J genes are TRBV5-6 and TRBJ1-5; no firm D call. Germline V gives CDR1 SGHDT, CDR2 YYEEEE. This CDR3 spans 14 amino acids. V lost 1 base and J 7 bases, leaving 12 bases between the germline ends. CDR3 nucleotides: TGTGCCAGCAGCTTGCAAGGCCCGGGGCAGCCCCAGCATTTT. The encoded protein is CASSLQGPGQPQHF. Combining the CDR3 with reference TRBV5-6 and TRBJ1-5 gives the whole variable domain DAGVTQSPTHLIKTRGQQVTLRCSPKSGHDTVSWYQQALGQGPQFIFQYYEEEERQRGNFPDRFSGHQFPNYSSELNVNALLLGDSALYLCASSLQGPGQPQHFGDGTRLSIL.

CDR3: CASSPPGQRYQPQHF. In DNA, the CDR3 is TGTGCCAGCTCACCGCCGGGACAGCGATATCAGCCCCAGCATTTT. The chain has TRBV18 and TRBJ1-5; TRBD1 agrees at 7 bases. V lost 3 bases to trimming and J lost 5 bases; unmatched junction nucleotides: 7. This CDR3 is built from 15 residues. Germline assignment: CDR1 KGHSH and CDR2 LQKENI.

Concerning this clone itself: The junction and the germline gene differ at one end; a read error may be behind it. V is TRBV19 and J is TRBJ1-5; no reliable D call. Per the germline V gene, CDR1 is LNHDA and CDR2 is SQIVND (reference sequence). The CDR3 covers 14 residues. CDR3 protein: CASSLDGSNQPQHF. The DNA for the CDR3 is TGTGCCAGTAGTTTAGACGGGAGCAATCAGCCCCAGCATTTT. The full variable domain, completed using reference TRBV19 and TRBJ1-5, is DGGITQSPKYLFRKEGQNVTLSCEQNLNHDAMYWYRQDPGQGLRLIYYSQIVNDFQKGDIAEGYSVSREKKESFPLTVTSAQKNPTAFYLCASSLDGSNQPQHFGDGTRLSIL.

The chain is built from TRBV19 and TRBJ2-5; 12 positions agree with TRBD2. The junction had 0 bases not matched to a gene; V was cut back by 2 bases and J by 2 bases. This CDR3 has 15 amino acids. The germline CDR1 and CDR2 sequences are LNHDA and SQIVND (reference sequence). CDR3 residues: CASSILAGGQETQYF. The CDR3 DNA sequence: TGTGCCAGTAGTATACTAGCGGGGGGGCAAGAGACCCAGTACTTC.